These 8 T cell receptor beta chains share one sample of origin, sequenced in a study of T cells in Graves' hyperthyroidism and ophthalmopathy (dated by TCRdb to between 2017 and 2020). Libraries were prepared through multiplex PCR. The sequencing machine was an Illumina HiSeq 2000. The TCR beta CDR3 regions were amplified from RNA transcripts. The first round of RT-PCR for the TCR CDR3 was performed with the HTBI primer set and the Qiagen OneStep RT-PCR kit. The public reads were run again by TCRdb, first through fastp at Q25 and then through MiXCR, and only productive beta chains were kept. Rows are combined by CDR3 protein, so each entry shows the most common genes and DNA. This sample holds a few hundred thousand distinct CDR3 sequences; approximately 13% were observed only once. Jointly, the top ten make up roughly 35% of the sample. Sequenced material: blood. These receptors were obtained from a woman aged 35 to 49 with Graves' ophthalmopathy.

V usage is TRBV27 and J usage is TRBJ1-6; D might be TRBD1 (6 bases). Germline CDR1 and CDR2: MNHEY and SMNVEV (reference sequence). The CDR3 spans 16 residues. V was pared by 6 bases and J by 0 bases, with 12 bases between. The CDR3 bases are TGTGCCAGCAGGACCGGGACACTCTCCTATAATTCACCCCTCCACTTT. Protein product: CASRTGTLSYNSPLHF.

At least ten counts were recorded for this clonotype. V and J are TRBV20-1 and TRBJ2-1, with no clear D. Trimming stripped 6 bases from V and 2 bases from J, with 11 bases between. The CDR3 runs to 13 residues. In germline, CDR1 is DFQATT, CDR2 SNEGSKA (reference sequence). CDR3 coding DNA: TGCAGTGCAACAAATAGGCCCTACAATGAGCAGTTCTTC. Translating gives CSATNRPYNEQFF.

The chain is built from TRBV7-2 and TRBJ2-7; D unresolved. The germline CDR1 and CDR2 sequences are SGHTA and FQGNSA. CDR3 length: 15 residues. Trimming pared 0 bases from V and 4 bases from J, leaving 13 bases between. CDR3 in DNA: TGTGCCAGCAGCTTAGCGTTGCCCCCTGCGTACGAGCAGTACTTC. Encoded protein: CASSLALPPAYEQYF.

This clonotype was seen many times. The chain links TRBV6-1 to TRBJ2-5; no definite D call. This CDR3 region has 16 residues. V was pared by 0 bases and J by 0 bases, with 11 bases between. The V gene's germline CDR1 is MNHNS and CDR2 SASEGT. The chain's CDR3 is CASSEAESRYQETQYF. The CDR3 DNA reads as TGTGCCAGCAGTGAAGCGGAGTCCCGGTACCAAGAGACCCAGTACTTC.

In its sample, this clonotype was seen many times. V gene TRBV7-8 combines with J gene TRBJ2-2; D perhaps matches TRBD1 (6 bases). The CDR3 spans 14 residues. V was pared by 5 bases and J by 7 bases, with 14 bases between. The germline CDR1 and CDR2 sequences are SGHVS and FQNEAQ. The CDR3 region is CASSLQGRSGELFF. CDR3 bases: TGTGCCAGCAGCCTTCAGGGGCGGAGCGGGGAGCTGTTTTTT. Using reference TRBV7-8 and TRBJ2-2 for the parts outside the CDR3, the full variable domain is GAGVSQSPRYKVAKRGQDVALRCDPISGHVSLFWYQQALGQGPEFLTYFQNEAQLDKSGLPSDRFFAERPEGSVSTLKIQRTQQEDSAVYLCASSLQGRSGELFFGEGSRLTVL.

In this sample, this clonotype turned up many times. J is TRBJ1-2 and V is TRBV5-6; D possibly corresponds to TRBD1 (5 bases). Trimming stripped 3 bases from V and 4 bases from J, with 10 bases between. CDR1 SGHDT and CDR2 YYEEEE come from the germline V gene. The CDR3 totals 13 residues. CDR3 sequence: CASSSTDIYGYTF. CDR3 bases: TGTGCCAGCAGCTCGACGGACATCTATGGCTACACCTTC. The full variable domain, completed using reference TRBV5-6 and TRBJ1-2, is DAGVTQSPTHLIKTRGQQVTLRCSPKSGHDTVSWYQQALGQGPQFIFQYYEEEERQRGNFPDRFSGHQFPNYSSELNVNALLLGDSALYLCASSSTDIYGYTFGSGTRLTVV.

The V gene is TRBV5-1, the J gene TRBJ2-2, with 7 bases that match TRBD2. Germline V gene lookup returns CDR1 SGHRS and CDR2 YFSETQ. V lost 2 bases to trimming and J lost 3 bases; unmatched junction nucleotides: 4. The CDR3 has 15 residues. CDR3 coding DNA: TGCGCCAGCAGCTTCGTGGGGGGGGACACCGGGGAGCTGTTTTTT. Amino acid sequence: CASSFVGGDTGELFF.

About this clonotype: A read error may explain this, as a much larger clone is one base away. The chain carries TRBV9 and TRBJ2-5; a possible D gene is TRBD2 (8 bases). Germline CDR1 reads SGDLS; CDR2 reads YYNGEE. V gave up 0 bases and J gave up 6 bases, with 18 bases separating them. The CDR3 is 16 amino acids. CDR3 sequence reads: CASSVGQGGGGKTQYF. CDR3 sequence (DNA): TGTGCCAGCAGCGTAGGCCAAGGGGGCGGGGGGAAGACCCAGTACTTC.